This paragraph reports one TCR beta chain. This clonotype was observed a handful of times. Its antigen target is currently unknown. Qualities for individual bases were not recorded, and no much larger clone is one base off. The data belong to a study of T-cell memory formation after mild COVID-19 (dated by TCRdb to the early 2020s). With respect to the entire study: Most TCR sequence clusters were specific to one of the two donors. In two donors, T-cell clones that expanded and contracted after mild COVID-19 were tracked by sequencing TCRalpha and TCRbeta repertoires over time. Two young, previously healthy adult volunteers, one female and one male, were included in the cohort.

Ficoll-Paque density gradient centrifugation was used to isolate PBMCs. The full study reports these points: From day 15 to 85, contracting clones showed balanced CD4/CD8 phenotypes, whereas a second wave of clones that expanded from day 15 to 37 leaned towards CD4+. Only two mild cases were covered by the study, and larger cohorts that include severe cases with pre-infection samples were considered necessary. Some responding clones were detected in pre-infection memory, suggesting pre-existing cross-reactive memory T cells joined the SARS-CoV-2 response. Contracting CD4+ clones appeared mostly in the CM and EM memory subsets, whereas CD8+ clones were enriched in EMRA. SARS-CoV-2 specificity was not confirmed for the second-wave clones peaking on day 37.

Instrument on record: Illumina NovaSeq 6000. TCRalpha and TCRbeta cDNA libraries were built by 5'RACE with constant-segment primers, adding sample barcodes and unique molecular identifiers. Trizol reagent was used to extract RNA from every sample. The libraries were amplified in two PCR steps, and the second step added a second sample barcode and Illumina TruSeq adapters. Sequencing of the libraries was done on an Illumina NovaSeq, producing 2 x 150 bp paired-end reads. Under the source paper's analysis protocol: Demultiplexing of reads and collapsing into UMI-guided consensus sequences were performed with migec v1.2.7. With mixcr v2.1.11, UMI consensuses were aligned to TRA and TRB V and J templates and assembled into clonotypes. Expanded or contracted clonotypes were those called significant by both edgeR and NoisET, with noise models trained on biological replicates. For edgeR calls, the thresholds were a false discovery rate-adjusted p below 0.01 and a log2 fold-change of 1. As an exploratory analysis of dynamics, max-normalized trajectories of the 1000 most abundant clonotypes were examined with PCA combined with hierarchical clustering. Separately sequenced CD4+ and CD8+ repertoires were used to assign the CD4 or CD8 phenotype of responding clones. In TCRdb, the public reads were trimmed at Q25 with fastp and aligned with MiXCR, with productive beta chains retained. Every distinct CDR3 protein forms one entry, paired with its most common genes and DNA. These V and J calls rely on TCRdb rather than the paper's analysis. The table for this sample lists under 600,000 distinct CDR3 sequences; about a fifth of them were counted only once. In total, the top ten clones hold about 8.2% of the sample.

This sequence was found in an adult woman who had mild COVID-19 (a few samples of this study predate the infection). The sample titles of this study are shuffled in the database, so cell type and time point are left out; the donor was told from shared clones. Material for sequencing was PBMCs or a T cell subset sorted from them (not recorded which).

The CDR3 has the sequence CASSEALGIGAKNIQYF. In nucleotides, the sequence is TGTGCCAGCAGTGAAGCATTGGGGATTGGGGCCAAAAACATTCAGTACTTC. The sequence joins TRBV6-1 to TRBJ2-4, with no confidently assigned D gene. As encoded in the germline V gene, CDR1 is MNHNS while CDR2 is SASEGT. The CDR3 starts with the cysteine, ends with the phenylalanine, and has 17 residues. The only DNA kept is the CDR3, 51 bases in frame from the first base. V loses 0 bases of germline sequence and J loses 1 base, and the interval between the two ends is 13 bases.